The next 11 T cell receptor beta chains were all read from a single sample in a study of vaccination and CD4 T cells after COVID-19. Their antigen targets remain unknown. Treatment of the sample: roughly ten-day PBMC culture with coronavirus spike peptide pools or control peptides (ViraFEST assay). Sequencing of the DNA from cultured CD4+ T cells was carried out with the Oncomine TCR Beta short-read assay. TCRdb ran MiXCR on the PCR reads and lists one entry per CDR3 protein. The sample comprises approximately 22,000 distinct CDR3 sequences, around three fifths of which are singletons, and about 8.3% rests with the top ten. Sequencing used CD4+ T cells from blood, cultured in vitro. The receptors were gathered from a human donor who had recovered from COVID-19.

The chain employs TRBV7-2 and TRBJ1-2; 7 bases map to TRBD1. The CDR3 spans 15 residues. The V gene end was trimmed by 1 base and the J gene end by 8 bases; junction bases not matched to a gene: 10. In germline, CDR1 is SGHTA, CDR2 FQGNSA. The DNA of the CDR3 is TGTGCCAGCAGCTTAGTGGCAGGGGGAGCCTTGGGCTACACCTTC. Its protein is CASSLVAGGALGYTF.

This clonotype has a handful of counts. The rearrangement joins TRBV20-1 to TRBJ2-3; the match to TRBD2 covers 13 bases. Looked up from germline, CDR1 is DFQATT and CDR2 is SNEGSKA (reference sequence). This CDR3 contains 15 residues. The trim removed 5 bases at V and 4 bases at J, leaving 6 bases unmatched. The CDR3 DNA reads as TGCAGTGCTCCCCCAGGACTAGCGGGAGCAGATACGCAGTATTTT. Protein: CSAPPGLAGADTQYF.

The chain carries TRBV6-2 or TRBV6-3 and TRBJ2-4; perhaps TRBD2 as D (5 bases). From germline, CDR1 is MNHEY and CDR2 SVGEGT. There are 15 residues in the CDR3. Trimming removed 0 bases from V and 0 bases from J, with 6 bases in between. CDR3 residues: CASSYSDLAKNIQYF. DNA for the CDR3: TGTGCCAGCAGTTACTCGGACTTAGCCAAAAACATTCAGTACTTC.

V is TRBV13 and J is TRBJ1-5, with a tentative D call TRBD1 (6 bases). Germline V gene sequence: CDR1 PRHDT, CDR2 FYEKMQ (reference sequence). Between the trimmed V and J ends, which lost 0 bases and 1 base, there was a span of 13 bases. This CDR3 is 17 amino acids long. This chain's CDR3 is CASSLGGGRRSNQPQHF. As DNA, the CDR3 is TGTGCCAGCAGCTTAGGCGGGGGGCGGAGGAGCAATCAGCCCCAGCATTTT.

This clonotype was counted only a few times. The CDR3 nucleotides read TGCAGTGCTAGCCCAGCCCGGGCAGGTAGCACTGAAGCTTTCTTT. This gives the protein CSASPARAGSTEAFF. V gene TRBV20-1 combines with J gene TRBJ1-1; D not certain. The V gene's germline CDR1 is DFQATT and CDR2 SNEGSKA (reference sequence). This CDR3 is 15 amino acids long. V was pared by 3 bases and J by 4 bases, with 18 bases between.

This rearrangement joins TRBV9 to TRBJ2-3; D is ambiguous. Germline V gives CDR1 SGDLS, CDR2 YYNGEE. CDR3 length: 12 amino acids. V was trimmed by 4 bases and J by 7 bases, leaving 10 bases between them. The CDR3 loop reads CASSSRSNTQYF. CDR3 in DNA: TGTGCCAGCAGCTCCAGATCCAATACGCAGTATTTT.

This clonotype has more than one count but fewer than ten. The J gene is TRBJ1-5, the V gene TRBV24-1; D perhaps matches TRBD1 (5 bases). Germline V gene sequence: CDR1 KGHDR, CDR2 SFDVKD. V lost 5 bases and J 2 bases, leaving 18 bases between the germline ends. The CDR3 totals 17 residues. CDR3 region: CATSGPLGPGGNQPQHF. In nucleotides, the CDR3 is TGTGCCACCAGTGGTCCTTTGGGTCCGGGGGGCAATCAGCCCCAGCATTTT.

CDR3 sequence: CASSLDSTHGYTF. The CDR3 DNA reads TGTGCCAGCAGTTTAGACAGCACTCATGGCTACACCTTC. This chain joins TRBV28 and TRBJ1-2; D possibly corresponds to TRBD1 (5 bases). Trimming cost V 2 bases and J 6 bases, with 10 bases left between them. The CDR3 length is 13 residues. Per germline, CDR1 MDHEN and CDR2 SYDVKM.

The chain combines TRBV20-1 with TRBJ1-6; D possibly corresponds to TRBD1 (5 bases). Per germline, CDR1 DFQATT and CDR2 SNEGSKA (reference sequence). The CDR3 is 16 amino acids. The V end lost 3 bases, the J end lost 8 bases, and 20 bases lay between the germline ends. In DNA, the CDR3 is TGCAGTGCTAGGGAGACAGCCCGAGGGGCTGATTCACCCCTCCACTTT. It specifies CSARETARGADSPLHF.

The V and J genes are TRBV5-4 and TRBJ2-2; no definite D call. Germline loops: CDR1 SGHNT, CDR2 YYREEE (reference sequence). The V gene lost 4 bases and the J gene lost 7 bases, with 11 bases spanning the gap. This CDR3 is 13 amino acids long. The CDR3 sequence is CASSPDWGGELFF. DNA of the CDR3: TGTGCCAGCAGCCCCGATTGGGGCGGGGAGCTGTTTTTT. The complete variable domain, with remaining parts taken from reference TRBV5-4 and TRBJ2-2, reads ETGVTQSPTHLIKTRGQQVTLRCSSQSGHNTVSWYQQALGQGPQFIFQYYREEENGRGNFPPRFSGLQFPNYSSELNVNALELDDSALYLCASSPDWGGELFFGEGSRLTVL.

The rearrangement links TRBV7-3 to TRBJ2-4; weak D call: TRBD2 (5 bases). CDR3 length: 12 amino acids. The V gene's germline CDR1 is SGHTA and CDR2 FQGTGA. The V gene lost 5 bases and the J gene lost 3 bases, with 5 bases spanning the gap. CDR3 amino acids: CASSGSKNIQYF. Written as DNA, the CDR3 is TGTGCCAGCAGCGGGAGCAAAAACATTCAGTACTTC.